This is a list of T cell receptor beta chains from one sample in a study of vaccination and CD4 T cells after COVID-19. MiXCR, run by TCRdb on the PCR reads, gives a single entry per CDR3 protein. The data show roughly 12,000 distinct CDR3 sequences, roughly three fifths seen once. The antigens these receptors bind are not known. Sequenced material: CD4+ T cells from blood, cultured in vitro. These receptors were taken from a human donor who had recovered from COVID-19. Both conserved end residues are trimmed from each CDR3. Expanded clones are given a class, and other clones once, few, many or no size at all.

TRBJ2-1 TRBV9 . ASSVDARTEQF
TRBJ1-1 TRBV24-1 . ATSDPKQGATEAF
TRBJ1-6 TRBV20-1 . SAIRDRAGRGWNPSPLH
TRBJ2-1 TRBV14 once ASSLRLAIHEQF
TRBJ1-2 TRBV27 few ASSGQGYGYT
TRBJ1-2 TRBV2 . ASSEKTEYYGYT
TRBJ2-7 TRBV20-1 . SASGAGGQRIEQY
TRBJ2-3 TRBV20-1 once SAALAGGVDTQY
TRBJ2-1 TRBV27 . ASRPPLAGANEQF
TRBJ1-1 TRBV12-3/TRBV12-4 . ASSFGGNTEAF
TRBJ1-1 TRBV2 . ASTVGEAGEAF
TRBJ2-3 TRBV9 . ASSSLLADTQY
TRBJ2-5 TRBV2 few ASSIVRRGGETQY
TRBJ1-3 TRBV28 . ASSLGTAGNTIY
TRBJ2-5 TRBV7-9 . ASSYTGQYQETQY
TRBJ2-7 TRBV7-3 . ASSPLAGVYEQY
TRBJ1-2 TRBV5-1 . ASSPTGNHGYT
TRBJ2-1 TRBV6-1 . ASRGLSGRARDEQF
TRBJ2-7 TRBV10-3 . AISELGDPYEQY
TRBJ1-5 TRBV6-1 . ASSGHFSNQPQH
TRBJ2-1 TRBV15 . ATSRSPFASGKNEQF
TRBJ1-2 TRBV20-1 . SAATGSDYGYT